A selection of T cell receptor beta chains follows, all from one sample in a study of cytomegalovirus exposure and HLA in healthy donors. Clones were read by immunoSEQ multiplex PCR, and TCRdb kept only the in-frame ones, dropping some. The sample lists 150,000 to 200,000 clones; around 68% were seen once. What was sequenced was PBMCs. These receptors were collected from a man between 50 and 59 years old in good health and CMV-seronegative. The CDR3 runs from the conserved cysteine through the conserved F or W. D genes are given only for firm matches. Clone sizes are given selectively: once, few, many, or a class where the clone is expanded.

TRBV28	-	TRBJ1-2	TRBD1	TGTGCCAGCAATCAGAGGACAGGGGCTTTCTATGGCTACACCTTC	CASNQRTGAFYGYTF
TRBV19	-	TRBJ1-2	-	TGTGCCAGTAGTATTACAGGGACTAACTATGGCTACACCTTC	CASSITGTNYGYTF
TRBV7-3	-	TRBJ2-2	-	TGTGCCAGCAGCTTAATGCGGACATCCCCCGGGGAGCTGTTTTTT	CASSLMRTSPGELFF
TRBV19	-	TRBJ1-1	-	TGTGCCAGTAGTATAGATGGGACTCCTGCTGAAGCTTTCTTT	CASSIDGTPAEAFF
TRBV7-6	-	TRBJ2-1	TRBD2	TGTGCCAGCAGCTTAGGCGGGGGTGGCAATGAGCAGTTCTTC	CASSLGGGGNEQFF
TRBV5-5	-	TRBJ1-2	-	TGTGCCAGCAGCTTGGGGATGCGGGACTATGGCTACACCTTC	CASSLGMRDYGYTF
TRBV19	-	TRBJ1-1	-	TGTGCCAGTAGTACCCGGGACCGCGGGGGGGCTTTCTTT	CASSTRDRGGAFF
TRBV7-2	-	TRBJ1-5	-	TGTGCCAGCAGCAACCAGGGAAATCAGCCCCAGCATTTT	CASSNQGNQPQHF
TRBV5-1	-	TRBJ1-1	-	TGCGCCAGCAGCTTGGTTGTCCGAGGTGAAGCTTTCTTT	CASSLVVRGEAFF
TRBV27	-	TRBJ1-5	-	TGTGCCAGCAGTTCCTCGGACATTAATCAGCCCCAGCATTTT	CASSSSDINQPQHF
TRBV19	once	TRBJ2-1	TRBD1	TGTGCCAGTAGTATAGCCCTCTCCCGGGACAGGGGGTTGAATGAGCAGTTCTTC	CASSIALSRDRGLNEQFF
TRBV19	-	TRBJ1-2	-	TGTGCCAGTGCTATTAGAGCCTCTACCAACTATGGCTACACCTTC	CASAIRASTNYGYTF
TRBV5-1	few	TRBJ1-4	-	TGCGCCAGCAGCTTAGCCGGGTCCGACGAAAAACTGTTTTTT	CASSLAGSDEKLFF
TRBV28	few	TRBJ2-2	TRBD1	TGTGCCAGCAGTTCCTCCGGGACAGGGGCCCCCGGGGAGCTGTTTTTT	CASSSSGTGAPGELFF
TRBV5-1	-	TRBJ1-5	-	TGCGCCAGCAGCTTGGCCGGGAACCAGCCCCAGCATTTT	CASSLAGNQPQHF
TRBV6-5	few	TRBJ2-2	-	TGTGCCAGCAACCCCGAGGACACCGGGGAGCTGTTTTTT	CASNPEDTGELFF
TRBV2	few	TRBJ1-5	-	TGTGCCAGCGCGAGGGTAAATAGCAATCAGCCCCAGCATTTT	CASARVNSNQPQHF
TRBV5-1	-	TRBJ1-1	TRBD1	TGCGCCAGCAGCCCGACAGGGGGCTATACTGAAGCTTTCTTT	CASSPTGGYTEAFF
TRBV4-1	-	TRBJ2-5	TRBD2	TGCGCCAGCAGCCAAGGATGGACTAGCGGGGGGTTAGAGACCCAGTACTTC	CASSQGWTSGGLETQYF
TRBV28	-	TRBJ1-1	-	TGTGCCAGCAGTTCCGATAGTTCCCCCATGAACACTGAAGCTTTCTTT	CASSSDSSPMNTEAFF
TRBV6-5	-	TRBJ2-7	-	TGTGCCAGCAGTTCCAAGGACAGCTCCTACGAGCAGTACTTC	CASSSKDSSYEQYF
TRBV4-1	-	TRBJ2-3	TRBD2	TGCGCCAGCAGCCAGGCAGCGGGGCTCACAGATACGCAGTATTTT	CASSQAAGLTDTQYF
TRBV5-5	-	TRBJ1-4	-	TGTGCCAGCAGCTTAGGGAGTGAAAAACTGTTTTTT	CASSLGSEKLFF
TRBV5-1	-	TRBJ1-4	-	TGCGCCAGCAGCTTGGAGGCGGCCGGCAATGAAAAACTGTTTTTT	CASSLEAAGNEKLFF
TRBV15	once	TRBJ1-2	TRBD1	TGTGCCACCAGCAGAGATCCAACAGGGGGCTATGGCTACACCTTC	CATSRDPTGGYGYTF
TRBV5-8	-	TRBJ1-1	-	TGTGCCAGCAGCCACGGTCGTAACACTGAAGCTTTCTTT	CASSHGRNTEAFF
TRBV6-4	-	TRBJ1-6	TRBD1	TGTGCCAGCAGTGGCTCCAAGCAGGGGGCCTATAATTCACCCCTCCACTTT	CASSGSKQGAYNSPLHF
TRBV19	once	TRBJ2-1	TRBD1	TGTGCCAGTAGCAAACTTTGGACAGGGAACAATGAGCAGTTCTTC	CASSKLWTGNNEQFF
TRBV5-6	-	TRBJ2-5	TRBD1	TGTGCCAGCAGCCTTCGGACAGGGGGCGGGGAGACCCAGTACTTC	CASSLRTGGGETQYF
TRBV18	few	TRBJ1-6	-	TGTGCCAGCTCACCTCAGGGCCCCAATTCACCCCTCCACTTT	CASSPQGPNSPLHF
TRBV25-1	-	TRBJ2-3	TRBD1	TGTGCCAGCAGTGAATGGGACAGGGCTATAGTAGATACGCAGTATTTT	CASSEWDRAIVDTQYF
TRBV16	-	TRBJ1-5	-	TGTGCCAGCAGCTCCGGTGCCTTCAATCAGCCCCAGCATTTT	CASSSGAFNQPQHF
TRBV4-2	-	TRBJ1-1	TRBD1	TGTGCCAGCAGCCAAGCTCCCCCGGGACAGGGAGGGTACACTGAAGCTTTCTTT	CASSQAPPGQGGYTEAFF
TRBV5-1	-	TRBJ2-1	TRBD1	TGCGCCAGCAGCCCTGGACAGGGATCCTACAATGAGCAGTTCTTC	CASSPGQGSYNEQFF
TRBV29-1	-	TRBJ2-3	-	TGCAGCGTCGCTCCGGGATCCGCGGCAGATACGCAGTATTTT	CSVAPGSAADTQYF
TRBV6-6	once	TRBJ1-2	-	TGTGCCAGCGTTCTACAGTCCAGGATCGGCTATGGCTGCACCTTC	CASVLQSRIGYGCTF
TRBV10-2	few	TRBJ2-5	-	TGCGCCACTTTACCTCATAGCGTTCAAGAGACCCAGTACTTC	CATLPHSVQETQYF
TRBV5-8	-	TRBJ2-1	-	TGTGCCAGCAGCTTGGCCAGGGGGGTTGGGGAGCAGTTCTTC	CASSLARGVGEQFF
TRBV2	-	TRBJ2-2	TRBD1	TGTGCCAGCAGGGACAGGGGAGTCGGAACCGGGGAGCTGTTTTTT	CASRDRGVGTGELFF
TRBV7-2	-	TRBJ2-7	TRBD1	TGTGCCAGCAGCTTAGAGGCAGGGGGCCCCTACGAGCAGTACTTC	CASSLEAGGPYEQYF
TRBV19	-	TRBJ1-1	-	TGTGCCAGTAGTATTCGGGGGGGGACTGAAGCTTTCTTT	CASSIRGGTEAFF
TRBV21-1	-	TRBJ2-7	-	TGTGCCAGCAGCACATTTAAACAGGGGCAGAGCTCCTACGAGCAGTACTTC	CASSTFKQGQSSYEQYF
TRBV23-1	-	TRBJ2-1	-	TGCGCCAGCAGTCAAGGAGGGGTATTACGCAATGAGCAGTTCTTC	CASSQGGVLRNEQFF
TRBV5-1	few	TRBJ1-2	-	TGCGCCAGCAGCTTGGAGGCAGGGACTGGATATGGCTACACCTTC	CASSLEAGTGYGYTF
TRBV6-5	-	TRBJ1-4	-	TGTGCCAGCAGTTCAGGGGCTGGAAAACTGTTTTTT	CASSSGAGKLFF
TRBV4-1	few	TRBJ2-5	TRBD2	TGCGCCAGCAGCCAAAGCTACGAGCGGGGGGGCGGGGAGACCCAGTACTTC	CASSQSYERGGGETQYF
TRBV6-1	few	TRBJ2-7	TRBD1	TGTGCCAGCAGTGGCCGGGACAGGGGATCCTACGAGCAGTACTTC	CASSGRDRGSYEQYF
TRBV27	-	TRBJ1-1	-	TGTGCCAGCAGTTTAGCAGGGATCCACACTGAAGCTTTCTTT	CASSLAGIHTEAFF
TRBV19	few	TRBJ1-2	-	TGTGCCAGTAGGCCGGGGATTAACTATGGCTACACCTTC	CASRPGINYGYTF
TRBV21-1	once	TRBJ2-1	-	TGTGCCAGCTTAACCGAACAGGGGGGACCCCATCCTAGCGACAATGAGCAGTTCTTC	CASLTEQGGPHPSDNEQFF
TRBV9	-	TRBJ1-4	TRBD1	TGTGCCAGCAGCGTGTCGGGACAGGGGGGGAATGAAAAACTGTTTTTT	CASSVSGQGGNEKLFF
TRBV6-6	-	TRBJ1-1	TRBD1	TGTGCCAGCAGGCGGACAGGGGCAGGAGTCACTGAAGCTTTCTTT	CASRRTGAGVTEAFF
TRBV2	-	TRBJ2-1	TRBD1	TGTGCCAGCAGATTGGGACAGGGGAGAGGGGATGAGCAGTTCTTC	CASRLGQGRGDEQFF